Listed below are T cell receptor beta chains from one sample, sequenced in a study of OX40 agonist ivuxolimab in advanced cancers. Assay used: immunoSEQ multiplex PCR; TCRdb lists only in-frame clones, some missing. The data contain more than 45,000 clones, roughly nine tenths of them seen just once; the ten biggest clones take up roughly an eighth. Here the sequenced sample was CD4+ or CD8+ T cells sorted from blood, taken in a trial of the OX40 agonist ivuxolimab. These receptors were taken from an adult with an advanced solid tumor such as melanoma, head and neck, liver or kidney cancer. Each CDR3 is given with its conserved first and last residue. Each record gives: CDR3 protein, CDR3 DNA, D gene, clone size, J gene, V gene. A D gene is named only where the DNA matches it firmly. The listing skips clone size in some rows; elsewhere it reads once, few, many or a size class.

CDR3: CASSRGAAMGLAQHNEQFF
DNA: TGTGCCAGCAGCCGGGGGGCGGCGATGGGACTAGCGCAACACAATGAGCAGTTCTTC
D: TRBD2
size: NA
J: TRBJ2-1
V: TRBV4-2

CDR3: CAWGTSSTDTQYF
DNA: TGTGCCTGGGGGACTTCTAGCACAGATACGCAGTATTTT
D: NA
size: once
J: TRBJ2-3
V: TRBV30

CDR3: CSVGQGDRAYNEQFF
DNA: TGCAGCGTTGGACAGGGGGACAGGGCCTACAATGAGCAGTTCTTC
D: TRBD1
size: NA
J: TRBJ2-1
V: TRBV29-1

CDR3: CASSIVAGGFEPQHF
DNA: TGTGCCAGTAGTATTGTTGCAGGGGGCTTTGAGCCCCAGCATTTT
D: TRBD1
size: NA
J: TRBJ1-5
V: TRBV19

CDR3: CASYGHNEQFF
DNA: TGTGCCAGTTATGGGCACAATGAGCAGTTCTTC
D: NA
size: NA
J: TRBJ2-1
V: TRBV6-1

CDR3: CASSPGQIVKSGANVLTF
DNA: TGTGCCAGCAGCCCCGGACAGATAGTAAAATCTGGGGCCAACGTCCTGACTTTC
D: NA
size: NA
J: TRBJ2-6
V: TRBV7-9

CDR3: CASIPSAGSDYGYTF
DNA: TGTGCCAGCATCCCCTCAGCAGGGTCGGACTATGGCTACACCTTC
D: NA
size: NA
J: TRBJ1-2
V: TRBV6-5

CDR3: CASSPGVAYNEQFF
DNA: TGTGCCAGCAGCCCCGGGGTAGCCTACAATGAGCAGTTCTTC
D: NA
size: NA
J: TRBJ2-1
V: TRBV7-8

CDR3: CSVSPGGGTEAFF
DNA: TGCAGCGTCAGCCCAGGGGGGGGAACTGAAGCTTTCTTT
D: TRBD1
size: few
J: TRBJ1-1
V: TRBV29-1

CDR3: CAIDRDRRSYEQYF
DNA: TGTGCCATTGACCGGGACAGGAGATCCTACGAGCAGTACTTC
D: TRBD1
size: NA
J: TRBJ2-7
V: TRBV11-2

CDR3: CASSVGTIGSPLHF
DNA: TGTGCCAGCAGCGTAGGCACAATCGGTTCACCCCTCCACTTT
D: NA
size: once
J: TRBJ1-6
V: TRBV9

CDR3: CASSIGGPVNTEAFF
DNA: TGTGCCAGTAGTATAGGAGGGCCGGTGAACACTGAAGCTTTCTTT
D: NA
size: NA
J: TRBJ1-1
V: TRBV19

CDR3: CASSEFGLNTEAFF
DNA: TGTGCCAGCAGTGAATTTGGCTTGAACACTGAAGCTTTCTTT
D: NA
size: NA
J: TRBJ1-1
V: TRBV25-1

CDR3: CAWERELHNEQFF
DNA: TGTGCCTGGGAACGGGAGCTACACAATGAGCAGTTCTTC
D: NA
size: NA
J: TRBJ2-1
V: TRBV30

CDR3: CASSQDRASGNTIYF
DNA: TGCGCCAGCAGCCAAGACAGAGCGTCGGGAAACACCATATATTTT
D: NA
size: NA
J: TRBJ1-3
V: TRBV4-3

CDR3: CASSSLAGGGDEQFF
DNA: TGTGCCAGCAGTTCACTAGCGGGAGGCGGGGATGAGCAGTTCTTC
D: TRBD2
size: NA
J: TRBJ2-1
V: TRBV7-6

CDR3: CASSFAGTAQPQHF
DNA: TGTGCCAGCAGTTTCGCCGGGACAGCTCAGCCCCAGCATTTT
D: TRBD1
size: NA
J: TRBJ1-5
V: TRBV28

CDR3: CASSLEPGITEAFF
DNA: TGTGCCAGCAGCTTGGAGCCGGGGATCACTGAAGCTTTCTTT
D: NA
size: NA
J: TRBJ1-1
V: TRBV5-4

CDR3: CASSSGKTEAFF
DNA: TGTGCCAGCAGCTCTGGTAAGACTGAAGCTTTCTTT
D: NA
size: once
J: TRBJ1-1
V: TRBV7-9

CDR3: CASSSPLGREGTDTQYF
DNA: TGTGCCAGCAGCTCCCCCCTAGGGAGGGAGGGCACAGATACGCAGTATTTT
D: TRBD2
size: once
J: TRBJ2-3
V: TRBV13

CDR3: CASSLRGAGGRETQYF
DNA: TGTGCCAGCAGTCTTCGGGGAGCGGGAGGCCGAGAGACCCAGTACTTC
D: TRBD2
size: NA
J: TRBJ2-5
V: TRBV7-8

CDR3: CASSRTGALGSPLHF
DNA: TGTGCCAGCAGCCGGACAGGGGCTTTAGGATCACCCCTCCACTTT
D: TRBD1
size: once
J: TRBJ1-6
V: TRBV9

CDR3: CASKLQGTTEAFF
DNA: TGTGCCAGTAAGCTACAGGGGACGACTGAAGCTTTCTTT
D: TRBD1
size: NA
J: TRBJ1-1
V: TRBV27

CDR3: CASSLKGADTQYF
DNA: TGTGCCAGCAGCTTAAAGGGTGCAGATACGCAGTATTTT
D: NA
size: NA
J: TRBJ2-3
V: TRBV7-2

CDR3: CASRGTEAFF
DNA: TGTGCCAGCAGGGGCACTGAAGCTTTCTTT
D: NA
size: NA
J: TRBJ1-1
V: TRBV2

CDR3: CAWCSGSSYNEQFF
DNA: TGTGCCTGGTGTAGCGGGTCTTCCTACAATGAGCAGTTCTTC
D: TRBD2
size: NA
J: TRBJ2-1
V: TRBV30

CDR3: CATKGPSSTDTQYF
DNA: TGTGCCACAAAAGGGCCGTCTAGCACAGATACGCAGTATTTT
D: NA
size: NA
J: TRBJ2-3
V: TRBV10-3

CDR3: CASNNRGRRNTGELFF
DNA: TGTGCCAGCAACAACAGGGGGCGGAGAAACACCGGGGAGCTGTTTTTT
D: NA
size: NA
J: TRBJ2-2
V: TRBV21-1

CDR3: CASSEGVGANVLTF
DNA: TGTGCCAGCAGTGAAGGGGTTGGGGCCAACGTCCTGACTTTC
D: NA
size: few
J: TRBJ2-6
V: TRBV6-1

CDR3: CASSSPGTGSRELFF
DNA: TGCGCCAGCAGCTCACCCGGGACAGGGTCAAGGGAGCTGTTTTTT
D: TRBD1
size: once
J: TRBJ2-2
V: TRBV4-1

CDR3: CSVEPTREGFF
DNA: TGCAGCGTTGAACCAACACGGGAAGGTTTCTTT
D: NA
size: few
J: TRBJ1-1
V: TRBV29-1

CDR3: CAYSESGVYNEQFF
DNA: TGTGCCTACAGTGAAAGCGGAGTCTACAATGAGCAGTTCTTC
D: NA
size: NA
J: TRBJ2-1
V: TRBV7-9

CDR3: CASSYSGSGETQYF
DNA: TGTGCCAGCAGTTACAGCGGGAGCGGGGAGACCCAGTACTTC
D: TRBD2
size: NA
J: TRBJ2-5
V: TRBV6-6

CDR3: CASSGTGRADEQYF
DNA: TGCGCCAGCAGCGGGACTGGCCGGGCGGACGAGCAGTACTTC
D: NA
size: once
J: TRBJ2-7
V: TRBV5-1

CDR3: CSVDGGSLTEAFF
DNA: TGCAGCGTTGACGGGGGAAGTCTTACTGAAGCTTTCTTT
D: NA
size: NA
J: TRBJ1-1
V: TRBV29-1

CDR3: CASSLYRAGAGELFF
DNA: TGTGCCAGCAGCTTGTACAGGGCGGGGGCCGGGGAGCTGTTTTTT
D: NA
size: NA
J: TRBJ2-2
V: TRBV5-5

CDR3: CASRGQGQTEAFF
DNA: TGTGCCAGCAGGGGGCAGGGGCAGACTGAAGCTTTCTTT
D: NA
size: NA
J: TRBJ1-1
V: TRBV25-1

CDR3: CASSQTVAGELFF
DNA: TGTGCCAGCAGCCAAACAGTGGCTGGGGAGCTGTTTTTT
D: NA
size: NA
J: TRBJ2-2
V: TRBV4-2

CDR3: CASSVGRANGYTF
DNA: TGTGCCAGCAGTGTCGGCAGGGCTAATGGCTACACCTTC
D: NA
size: NA
J: TRBJ1-2
V: TRBV2

CDR3: CASKSSLAGGWADTQYF
DNA: TGTGCCAGCAAAAGTTCTCTAGCGGGAGGGTGGGCAGATACGCAGTATTTT
D: TRBD2
size: NA
J: TRBJ2-3
V: TRBV28

CDR3: CASSFDLEREPYTGELFF
DNA: TGTGCCAGCAGTTTCGACTTGGAGCGGGAGCCCTACACCGGGGAGCTGTTTTTT
D: TRBD2
size: NA
J: TRBJ2-2
V: TRBV27

CDR3: CASSFGREAFF
DNA: TGTGCCAGCAGCTTCGGCAGAGAAGCTTTCTTT
D: NA
size: NA
J: TRBJ1-1
V: TRBV5-6

CDR3: CASSSGTPYEQYF
DNA: TGTGCCAGCAGCTCCGGGACCCCCTACGAGCAGTACTTC
D: NA
size: NA
J: TRBJ2-7
V: TRBV7-6

CDR3: CASSPKPTGAVFGRDGYTF
DNA: TGTGCCAGCAGCCCGAAACCGACAGGGGCAGTATTCGGTCGGGATGGCTACACCTTC
D: TRBD1
size: NA
J: TRBJ1-2
V: TRBV27

CDR3: CASSAGTSGLSEQFF
DNA: TGTGCCAGCAGCGCCGGGACTAGCGGCCTTTCTGAGCAGTTCTTC
D: TRBD2
size: NA
J: TRBJ2-1
V: TRBV25-1

CDR3: CATSGNNSPLHF
DNA: TGTGCCACTTCAGGGAATAATTCACCCCTCCACTTT
D: NA
size: NA
J: TRBJ1-6
V: TRBV19

CDR3: CASSVARDPRGGEQFF
DNA: TGTGCCAGCAGCGTAGCCCGGGACCCCAGAGGGGGTGAGCAGTTCTTC
D: NA
size: NA
J: TRBJ2-1
V: TRBV9